This T cell receptor beta chain was profiled in a study of blood T cell repertoires in COVID-19. Looking at the study overall: PBMCs, B-cell-depleted T cells, or T cells provided the cDNA or gDNA that made up the material.

Under the authors' procedure: Nucleated cell number was recorded as an estimate derived from reference gene primer amplification. TCRdb's table, derived via immunoSEQ multiplex PCR, lists solely in-frame clones and lacks some. The D gene and trimming were derived from the DNA, and the V and J assignments and clone size from that table. The data contain about 270,000 clones, roughly 86% of them singletons. The V end was cut by 5 bases, the J end by 4 bases, with 12 bases between. Germline V gives CDR1 SGHRS, CDR2 YFSETQ. The CDR3 loop spans 14 amino acids. This clone appeared once. This chain joins TRBV5-1 and TRBJ1-4; D unresolved. Specimen: peripheral blood. The origin of this receptor is a man aged 35 to 55 with active or convalescent COVID-19. This CDR3 is CASRLDRDNEKLFF. CDR3 in DNA: TGCGCCAGCAGACTGGACCGGGATAATGAAAAACTGTTTTTT.